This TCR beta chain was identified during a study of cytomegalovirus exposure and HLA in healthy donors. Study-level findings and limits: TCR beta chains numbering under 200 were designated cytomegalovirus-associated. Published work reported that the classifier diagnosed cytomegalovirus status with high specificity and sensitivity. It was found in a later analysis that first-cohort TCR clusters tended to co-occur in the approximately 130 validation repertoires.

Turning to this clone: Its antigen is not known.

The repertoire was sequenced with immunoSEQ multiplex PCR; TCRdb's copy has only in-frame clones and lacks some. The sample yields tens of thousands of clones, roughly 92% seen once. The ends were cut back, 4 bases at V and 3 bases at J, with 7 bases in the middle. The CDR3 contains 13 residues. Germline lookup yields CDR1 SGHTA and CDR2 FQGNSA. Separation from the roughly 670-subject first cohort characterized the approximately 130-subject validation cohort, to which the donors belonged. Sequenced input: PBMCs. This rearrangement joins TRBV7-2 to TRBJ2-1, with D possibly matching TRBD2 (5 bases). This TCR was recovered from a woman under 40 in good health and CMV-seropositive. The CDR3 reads CASSSGNYNEQFF. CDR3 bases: TGTGCCAGCAGCTCGGGAAACTACAATGAGCAGTTCTTC.